Listed here are 13 T cell receptor beta chains from one sample, sequenced in a study of shared clonotypes between healthy human individuals (dated by TCRdb to between 2020 and 2021). CD8 naive samples were obtained by positive selection for CCR7 among CD45RO-negative cells, yielding a CD45RA+CCR7+ population from which TemRA cells were excluded. Library preparation employed the immunoSEQ multiplex PCR assay. TCRdb's version of the immuneACCESS table is confined to in-frame rearrangements and falls short of the full clone set. An unresolved V gene accounts for under half of the shortfall where checked; the remainder is of unknown origin. Present in this sample are about 800,000 clones, about 96% of which were seen just once. Under 0.3% of the sample comes from the top ten. Sequencing input: naive CD8+ T cells sorted from blood. What this sample's cell subset or site label stands for: CD45RA+CCR7+. These receptors were taken from a man aged 25 to 40 in good health.

The genes are TRBV28 and TRBJ2-3; D is undetermined. The CDR3 length is 14 residues. CDR1 is MDHEN and CDR2 is SYDVKM in the germline V gene. Trimming removed 6 bases at V and 0 bases at J, with 10 bases between. The CDR3 loop is CASRNLDSTDTQYF. The CDR3 bases are TGTGCCAGCAGGAACTTGGACAGCACAGATACGCAGTATTTT.

J is TRBJ1-1 and V is TRBV9; 7 bases are a match to TRBD1. V dropped 1 base and J dropped 0; count of bases not matched to a gene: 12. CDR1 is SGDLS and CDR2 is YYNGEE in the germline V gene. This CDR3 has 18 residues. The CDR3 spells CASSVTPGGGGLNTEAFF. The CDR3 DNA reads TGTGCCAGCAGCGTAACTCCAGGGGGAGGGGGTTTGAACACTGAAGCTTTCTTT.

The chain links TRBV4-1 to TRBJ2-7; 10 bases match TRBD1. The ends lost 2 bases at V and 3 bases at J; junction bases unmatched: 7. CDR3 length: 16 amino acids. Per the germline V gene, CDR1 is MGHRA and CDR2 is YSYEKL. The CDR3 coding sequence is TGCGCCAGCAGCCAAAACCCGACAGGGGGCCGCTACGAGCAGTACTTC. It specifies CASSQNPTGGRYEQYF.

The rearrangement uses TRBV7-2 and TRBJ1-5; 10 nucleotides agree with TRBD1. Looked up from germline, CDR1 is SGHTA and CDR2 is FQGNSA. Trimming removed 5 bases from V and 9 bases from J; junction bases left unmatched: 13. The CDR3 has 16 residues. CDR3 amino acids: CASSDGQGVYIRPQHF. In nucleotides, the CDR3 is TGTGCCAGCAGCGACGGACAGGGGGTATACATAAGGCCCCAGCATTTT. Full variable domain (outside the CDR3, taken from reference TRBV7-2 and TRBJ1-5): GAGVSQSPSNKVTEKGKDVELRCDPISGHTALYWYRQSLGQGLEFLIYFQGNSAPDKSGLPSDRFSAERTGGSVSTLTIQRTQQEDSAVYLCASSDGQGVYIRPQHFGDGTRLSIL.

This chain links TRBV28 with TRBJ2-3, with 7 bases fitting TRBD1. This CDR3 is built from 15 residues. The V and J ends lost 5 bases and 3 bases, in that order; junction bases with no gene match: 8. CDR1 is MDHEN and CDR2 is SYDVKM in the germline V gene. This CDR3 reads CASSPRQGATDTQYF. In DNA, the CDR3 is TGTGCCAGCAGTCCGCGACAGGGCGCGACAGATACGCAGTATTTT.

V is TRBV10-1 and J is TRBJ2-7; D gene ambiguous. Germline V CDR1 and CDR2: WNHNN, SYGVQD (reference sequence). The CDR3 length is 14 residues. V dropped 6 bases and J dropped 3 bases, with 15 bases sitting between them. CDR3 nucleotides: TGCGCCAGCAGCGGAACCGATCTGGACTACGAGCAGTACTTC. Translated, it gives CASSGTDLDYEQYF.

V usage is TRBV7-9 and J usage is TRBJ2-2; TRBD2 aligns across 7 bases. This CDR3 region has 16 residues. Germline V CDR1 and CDR2: SEHNR, FQNEAQ (reference sequence). J gave up 6 bases and V 4 bases, and 11 bases lay outside the gene matches. For the CDR3, the DNA is TGTGCCAGCAGCTCGCCGCCAACTAGCGCTTCCGGGGAGCTGTTTTTT. The encoded protein is CASSSPPTSASGELFF.

The chain carries TRBV2 and TRBJ1-1, with D possibly being TRBD1 (5 bases). The CDR3 runs to 13 residues. CDR1 is SNHLY and CDR2 is FYNNEI in the germline V gene. The V and J ends lost 7 bases and 2 bases respectively, with 11 bases between them. The CDR3 region is CASTRGPNTEAFF. CDR3 DNA sequence: TGTGCCAGCACACGGGGCCCCAACACTGAAGCTTTCTTT.

This sequence joins TRBV9 and TRBJ2-7; D possibly corresponds to TRBD2 (6 bases). The CDR3 totals 14 residues. V lost 2 bases and J 3 bases, leaving 12 bases between the germline ends. Germline lookup yields CDR1 SGDLS and CDR2 YYNGEE. The DNA for the CDR3 is TGTGCCAGCAGCGTTAGCGGTCTCTACTACGAGCAGTACTTC. This sequence encodes CASSVSGLYYEQYF.

The chain carries TRBV7-6 and TRBJ1-4; D possibly corresponds to TRBD1 (6 bases). V was shortened by 5 bases and J by 11 bases, with 18 bases between the two germline ends. Germline loops: CDR1 SGHVS, CDR2 FNYEAQ. This CDR3 has 14 amino acids. CDR3 loop: CASSPGVEEGKLFF. In DNA form, the CDR3 reads TGTGCCAGCAGCCCAGGGGTCGAGGAAGGGAAACTGTTTTTT.

The chain recombines TRBV6-6 with TRBJ2-7; D may match TRBD1 or TRBD2 (5 bases each). This CDR3 comprises 15 residues. Trimming left V 0 bases short and J 6 bases short, with 15 bases between. The germline V gene encodes CDR1 MNHNY and CDR2 SVGAGI (reference sequence). CDR3 coding DNA: TGTGCCAGCAGTTACTCTACCGGGACCCGGGGCGAGCAGTACTTC. It yields the protein CASSYSTGTRGEQYF.

The genes are TRBV14 and TRBJ2-3; D remains ambiguous. The CDR3 has 17 residues. The germline V gene has CDR1 SGHDN and CDR2 FVKESK. Trimming cost V 1 base and J 2 bases, with 16 bases left between them. The CDR3 DNA sequence: TGTGCCAGCAGCCAAGCTGGCAGCTCGGTCAACACAGATACGCAGTATTTT. Its protein product is CASSQAGSSVNTDTQYF.

V usage is TRBV6-1 and J usage is TRBJ2-7; 11 bases line up with TRBD2. CDR1 MNHNS and CDR2 SASEGT come from the germline V gene. V was clipped by 1 base and J by 1 base; unmatched bases: 3. The CDR3 covers 16 residues. The CDR3 DNA follows: TGTGCCAGCAGTGAAGAGACTAGCGGGAATTCCTACGAGCAGTACTTC. Translated, it gives CASSEETSGNSYEQYF.